This note documents a single TCR beta chain sequence. Its antigen is currently unknown. Compared with germline, one end of the junction differs, possibly owing to a read error. The sample comes from a study of tumor and adjacent non-tumor tissue in lung cancer. Study context: Some 4.1 million productive TCRbeta reads were obtained per sample on average. General study points: Tumor tissue had significantly higher TCR diversity than normal lung. Top 100 clones took a larger repertoire share in normal lung.

Three rounds of nested PCR, following a modified ARM-PCR protocol, produced the TCRbeta library. TCRdb reanalysed the multiplex PCR reads using MiXCR and keeps one entry per CDR3 protein. Counted here are 130,000 or so distinct CDR3 sequences, around three fifths occurring once; the ten biggest clones make up 9.5% to 15%. This sample's RNA came from whole unsorted tissue. The sequence came from a man aged 25 to 45 with non-small cell lung cancer. Sequenced input: lung tumor tissue.

CDR3 residues: CTSSYLRAGTGELFF. CDR3 coding DNA: TGTACCAGCAGTTACTTAAGGGCTGGCACCGGGGAGCTGTTTTTT. V gene TRBV6-6 combines with J gene TRBJ2-2; no definite D call. The CDR3 is made up of 15 amino acids. The germline V gene encodes CDR1 MNHNY and CDR2 SVGAGI (reference sequence).